This TCR beta chain was captured by sequencing in a study of Ad26.COV2.S vaccination and SARS-CoV-2 variants. Study-level findings and limits: Total T cell responses, in the TCR breadth and depth analyses, may have been underestimated.

CDR1 and CDR2 from the germline V gene are MRHNA and SNTAGT. The CDR3 runs to 16 residues. The V end lost 4 bases, the J end lost 6 bases, and 19 bases lay between the germline ends. TCRdb keeps only in-frame clones here, not all; method: immunoSEQ multiplex PCR. This sample has about 180,000 clones, with 70% to 90% found just once. This clone was picked up a small number of times. The antigen is not known. This sample comprised peripheral blood, obtained after recovery from COVID-19. The sequence was obtained from a human donor who had recovered from COVID-19. This rearrangement joins TRBV6-4 to TRBJ2-1, with a weak D call TRBD1 (5 bases). CDR3 loop: CASSVQPGNPGNEQFF. CDR3 in DNA: TGTGCCAGCAGTGTACAACCAGGGAATCCGGGCAATGAGCAGTTCTTC.